These T cell receptor beta chains were read from a single sample in a study of shared clonotypes between healthy human individuals. The table came from immunoSEQ multiplex PCR; TCRdb's copy has only in-frame clones and leaves some out. The sample comprises fewer than 700,000 clones, just over 75% of which are singletons, and around 13% rests with the top ten. The sequencing input was PBMCs. These receptor sequences come from a woman aged 40 to 50 in good health. Some clones in this sample may be carry-over from other donors' samples. Both conserved end residues are part of each CDR3. A D gene is named only where the DNA matches it firmly. Size values are once, few and many counts, or a class for expanded clones, and some rows have none.

TRBV7-9	12	NA	NA	TRBJ2-7	TGTGCCAGCAGCCTCGCACCCTACGAGCAGTACTTC	CASSLAPYEQYF
TRBV7-8	15	NA	NA	TRBJ2-2	TGTGCCAGCAGCTCAGGGGCTGTGAACACCGGGGAGCTGTTTTTT	CASSSGAVNTGELFF
TRBV18	15	NA	NA	TRBJ2-1	TGTGCCAGCTCACCACTCGGACAGACCTACAATGAGCAGTTCTTC	CASSPLGQTYNEQFF
TRBV4-1	15	NA	NA	TRBJ2-3	TGCGCCAGCAGCCAACTAGATACAAGCACAGATACGCAGTATTTT	CASSQLDTSTDTQYF
TRBV7-9	14	NA	TRBD1	TRBJ2-5	TGTGCCAGCAGCCCCCAGGACAGGGGAGAGACCCAGTACTTC	CASSPQDRGETQYF
TRBV7-3	14	NA	NA	TRBJ1-1	TGTGCCAGCAGCTTATTAGGGCAGAACACTGAAGCTTTCTTT	CASSLLGQNTEAFF
TRBV19	18	NA	TRBD2	TRBJ2-1	TGTGCCAGTGGTCCGCCCGCTTTTCGGACTAGCGTTTACAATGAGCAGTTCTTC	CASGPPAFRTSVYNEQFF
TRBV4-3	17	NA	NA	TRBJ2-3	TGCGCCAGCAGCCCTTCTATACCGGGACACAACACAGATACGCAGTATTTT	CASSPSIPGHNTDTQYF
TRBV27	13	few	TRBD1	TRBJ2-2	TGTGCCAGCCTTCCCTCGACAGGGGGGGAGCTGTTTTTT	CASLPSTGGELFF
TRBV9	13	NA	NA	TRBJ2-3	TGTGCCAGCGACGTAGAATTCGTGGATACACAGTATTTT	CASDVEFVDTQYF
TRBV21-1	16	few	NA	TRBJ2-7	TGTGCCAGTAGCTTTGCGCCGGGACAAGGGACCTACGAGCAGTACTTC	CASSFAPGQGTYEQYF
TRBV18	14	many	NA	TRBJ1-5	TGTGCCAGCTCCATCGGACATAGCAATCAGCCCCAGCATTTT	CASSIGHSNQPQHF
TRBV6-5	11	NA	NA	TRBJ2-7	TGTGCCAGCAGTTACTCGTTTATTCAGTACTTC	CASSYSFIQYF
TRBV2	14	NA	TRBD2	TRBJ2-7	TGTGCCAGCAGTCTAGCGGGAGACTCCTACGAGCAGTACTTC	CASSLAGDSYEQYF
TRBV4-3	15	NA	TRBD2	TRBJ2-7	TGCGCCAGCAGCCTTCGACTAGCGGGAGAGGACGAGCAGTACTTC	CASSLRLAGEDEQYF
TRBV6-1	15	NA	TRBD1	TRBJ2-3	TGTGCCAGCAGTTGGGGGACAGAGGGCACAGATACGCAGTATTTT	CASSWGTEGTDTQYF
TRBV10-3	12	NA	NA	TRBJ2-7	TGTGCCATCAGGCATGACTCAGACGAGCAGTACTTC	CAIRHDSDEQYF
TRBV5-4	13	few	NA	TRBJ2-1	TGTGCCAGCAGCTTGCTGGTAAGAGATGAGCAGTTCTTC	CASSLLVRDEQFF
TRBV6-5	16	NA	NA	TRBJ1-1	TGTGCCAGCAGTTATTCTCCCGATACGATGAACACTGAAGCTTTCTTT	CASSYSPDTMNTEAFF
TRBV7-8	15	NA	NA	TRBJ1-5	TGTGCCAGCAGCCGCGAAGGATTGAGGGCTCAGCCCCAGCATTTT	CASSREGLRAQPQHF
TRBV6-5	15	once	NA	TRBJ2-7	TGTGCCAGCAGTTACTCGGGGTACTACTCCTACGAGCAGTACTTC	CASSYSGYYSYEQYF
TRBV5-1	12	few	NA	TRBJ1-5	TGCGCCAGCAGCTTTAGCAATCAGCCCCAGCATTTT	CASSFSNQPQHF
TRBV7-6	17	NA	TRBD1	TRBJ1-4	TGTGCCAGCAGCTTAGTGCCGGCAGGGGGAAGTAATGAAAAACTGTTTTTT	CASSLVPAGGSNEKLFF
TRBV19	16	NA	TRBD1	TRBJ2-1	TGTGCCAGTAGTGCCTCCGACAGGGGGGGTTACAATGAGCAGTTCTTC	CASSASDRGGYNEQFF
TRBV10-3	14	NA	NA	TRBJ1-3	TGTGCCATCAGTGACTCGTTCTCTGGAAACACCATATATTTT	CAISDSFSGNTIYF
TRBV28	13	NA	NA	TRBJ1-5	TGTGCCAGCAGGACTGGGGCGAGGGGGCCCCAGCATTTT	CASRTGARGPQHF
TRBV7-9	16	NA	TRBD2	TRBJ2-7	TGTGCCAGCAGCTTAGCGAGGACTAGCGGGAGCTACGAGCAGTACTTC	CASSLARTSGSYEQYF
TRBV4-1	16	once	TRBD1	TRBJ2-5	TGCGCCAGCAGCCAAGTCTTACAGGGGGCGAGGGAGACCCAGTACTTC	CASSQVLQGARETQYF
TRBV27	14	NA	TRBD2	TRBJ2-7	TGTGCCAGCAAAACTAGCGGGAGGGGTTACGAGCAGTACTTC	CASKTSGRGYEQYF
TRBV29-1	15	NA	NA	TRBJ1-1	TGCAGCGTTGTAGGGGACCGACGGGGTAACACTGAAGCTTTCTTT	CSVVGDRRGNTEAFF
TRBV7-7	14	NA	NA	TRBJ2-3	TGTGCCAGCAGCTTAGGAGCCTCTGGGGATACGCAGTATTTT	CASSLGASGDTQYF
TRBV28	14	NA	NA	TRBJ2-3	TGTGCCAGCAGTTTGACCCGGGGGCCGGATACGCAGTATTTT	CASSLTRGPDTQYF
TRBV2	15	many	TRBD1	TRBJ1-5	TGTGCCAGCAGTGGGGACAGGGACAGCAATCAGCCCCAGCATTTT	CASSGDRDSNQPQHF
TRBV29-1	15	NA	TRBD1	TRBJ2-1	TGCAGCGGCCTCTACGGGACAGGGGCCTACAATGAGCAGTTCTTC	CSGLYGTGAYNEQFF
TRBV11-2	11	NA	NA	TRBJ2-7	TGTGCCAGCAGCGCCCGCTACGAGCAGTACTTC	CASSARYEQYF
TRBV28	10	NA	NA	TRBJ1-1	TGTGCCAGCCGGGACACTGAAGCTTTCTTT	CASRDTEAFF
TRBV6-6	13	NA	NA	TRBJ2-1	TGTGCCAGCAGTTATCGGGTCATTGATGAGCAGTTCTTC	CASSYRVIDEQFF
TRBV6-1	13	NA	NA	TRBJ2-7	TGTGCCAGCAAAAGCGGAGGGGTATACGAGCAGTACTTC	CASKSGGVYEQYF
TRBV2	15	NA	NA	TRBJ1-3	TGTGCCAGCAGAATGGACGGGATCTCTGGAAACACCATATATTTT	CASRMDGISGNTIYF
TRBV18	13	NA	NA	TRBJ2-3	TGTGCCAGCTCACCACTGATCACAGATACGCAGTATTTT	CASSPLITDTQYF
TRBV7-8	14	many	NA	TRBJ2-5	TGTGCCAGCAGCTCCCACCGGACAGAAGAGACCCAGTACTTC	CASSSHRTEETQYF
TRBV6-1	19	once	NA	TRBJ2-6	TGTGCCAGCAGTGATGACCGGGGCCCTAGTTCTACTGGGGCCAACGTCCTGACTTTC	CASSDDRGPSSTGANVLTF
TRBV7-9	17	NA	NA	TRBJ2-3	TGTGCCAGCAGCCCGGCCCCGGGACGCCTCGGGGAGGATACGCAGTATTTT	CASSPAPGRLGEDTQYF
TRBV11-1	17	NA	TRBD2	TRBJ2-1	TGTGCCAGCAGCTTAGGAGGGACTAGCGTCTTGGCTAGTGAGCAGTTCTTC	CASSLGGTSVLASEQFF
TRBV6-6	13	NA	NA	TRBJ2-3	TGTGCCAGCAGTTATAGCGAGACAGATACGCAGTATTTT	CASSYSETDTQYF
TRBV7-9	14	NA	NA	TRBJ2-7	TGTGCCAGCAGCCAAGGGACTGGCCCCTACGAGCAGTACTTC	CASSQGTGPYEQYF
TRBV28	15	NA	TRBD1	TRBJ1-4	TGTGCCAGCAGTCCACGACAGGGTAGCGTGGAAAAACTGTTTTTT	CASSPRQGSVEKLFF
TRBV2	14	NA	NA	TRBJ1-5	TGTGCCAGCACGGCGCAGGATAGCAATCAGCCCCAGCATTTT	CASTAQDSNQPQHF